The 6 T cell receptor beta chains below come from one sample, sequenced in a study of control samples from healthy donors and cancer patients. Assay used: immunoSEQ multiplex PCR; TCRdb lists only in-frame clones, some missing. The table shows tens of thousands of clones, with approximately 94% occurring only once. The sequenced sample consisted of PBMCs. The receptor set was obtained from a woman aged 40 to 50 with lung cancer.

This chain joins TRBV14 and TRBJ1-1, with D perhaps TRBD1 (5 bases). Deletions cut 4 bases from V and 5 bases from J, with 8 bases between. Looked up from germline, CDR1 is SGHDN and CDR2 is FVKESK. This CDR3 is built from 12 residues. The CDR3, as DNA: TGTGCCAGCAGCCCCGGGGGTACTGAAGCTTTCTTT. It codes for CASSPGGTEAFF. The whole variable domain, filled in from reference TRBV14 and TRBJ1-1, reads EAGVTQFPSHSVIEKGQTVTLRCDPISGHDNLYWYRRVMGKEIKFLLHFVKESKQDESGMPNNRFLAERTGGTYSTLKVQPAELEDSGVYFCASSPGGTEAFFGQGTRLTVV.

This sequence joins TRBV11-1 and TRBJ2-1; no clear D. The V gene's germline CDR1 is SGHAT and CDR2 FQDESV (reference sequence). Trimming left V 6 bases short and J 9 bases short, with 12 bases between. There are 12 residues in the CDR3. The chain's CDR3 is CASRQDVGEQFF. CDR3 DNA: TGTGCCAGCAGACAAGACGTCGGTGAGCAGTTCTTC.

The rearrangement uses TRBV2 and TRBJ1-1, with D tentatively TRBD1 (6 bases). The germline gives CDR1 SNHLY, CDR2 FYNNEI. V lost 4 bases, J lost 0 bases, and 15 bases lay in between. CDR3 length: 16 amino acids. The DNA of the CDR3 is TGTGCCAGCAGTGCCAACGGACAGAGGTTGAACACTGAAGCTTTCTTT. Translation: CASSANGQRLNTEAFF. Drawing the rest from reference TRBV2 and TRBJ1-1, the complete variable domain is EPEVTQTPSHQVTQMGQEVILRCVPISNHLYFYWYRQILGQKVEFLVSFYNNEISEKSEIFDDQFSVERPDGSNFTLKIRSTKLEDSAMYFCASSANGQRLNTEAFFGQGTRLTVV.

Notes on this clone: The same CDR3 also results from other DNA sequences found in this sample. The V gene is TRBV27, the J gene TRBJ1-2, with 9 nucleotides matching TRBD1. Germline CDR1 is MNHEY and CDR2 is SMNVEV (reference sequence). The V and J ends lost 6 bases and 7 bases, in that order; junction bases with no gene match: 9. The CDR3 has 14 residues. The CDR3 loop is CASSPAGTGPGYTF. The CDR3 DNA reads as TGTGCCAGCAGCCCGGCCGGGACAGGGCCTGGCTACACCTTC.

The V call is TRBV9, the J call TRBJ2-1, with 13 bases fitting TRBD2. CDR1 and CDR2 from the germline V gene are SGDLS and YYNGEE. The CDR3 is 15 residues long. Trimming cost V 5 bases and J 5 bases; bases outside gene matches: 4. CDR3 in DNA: TGTGCCAGCAGACAAGGACTAGCGGGAGACAATGAGCAGTTCTTC. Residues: CASRQGLAGDNEQFF. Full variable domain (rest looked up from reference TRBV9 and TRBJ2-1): DSGVTQTPKHLITATGQRVTLRCSPRSGDLSVYWYQQSLDQGLQFLIQYYNGEERAKGNILERFSAQQFPDLHSELNLSSLELGDSALYFCASRQGLAGDNEQFFGPGTRLTVL.

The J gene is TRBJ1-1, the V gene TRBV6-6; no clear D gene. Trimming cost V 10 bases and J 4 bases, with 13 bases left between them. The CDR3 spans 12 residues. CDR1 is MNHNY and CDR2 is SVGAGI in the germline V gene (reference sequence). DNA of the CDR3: TGTGCCATCTCACACCGGGCCACTGAAGCTTTCTTT. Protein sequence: CAISHRATEAFF.